The rows below give T cell receptor beta chains drawn from one sample of a study of blood T cell repertoires in COVID-19. Clones were sequenced by immunoSEQ multiplex PCR, and TCRdb holds only the in-frame ones, with some missing. This repertoire shows some 30,000 clones, around nine tenths found once; its top ten account for 9% to 15%. The sequencing sample was made of peripheral blood. The origin of the receptors is a human donor in a cohort sampled during active COVID-19. The donor label of this sample is uncertain. The CDR3 runs from the conserved cysteine through the conserved F or W. D genes are given only for firm matches. A clone size is listed for some rows: how often the clone was seen (once, few, many), or a class if it is expanded.

>-|TRBJ2-7|TRBV2|once
CASLRDYEQYF
TGTGCCAGCCTACGGGACTACGAGCAGTACTTC
>TRBD1|TRBJ1-6|TRBV7-8|once
CASSPGQVGSPLHF
TGTGCCAGCAGCCCCGGACAGGTCGGATCACCCCTCCACTTT
>TRBD1|TRBJ2-1|TRBV5-4|-
CASSLKRGGTGAIYNEQFF
TGTGCCAGCAGCTTGAAACGAGGCGGGACAGGGGCGATCTACAATGAGCAGTTCTTC
>TRBD1|TRBJ2-2|TRBV27|-
CASSLNRGNTGELFF
TGTGCCAGCAGTTTAAACAGGGGGAACACCGGGGAGCTGTTTTTT
>TRBD1|TRBJ2-5|TRBV12-3/TRBV12-4|-
CASSPGGQGTQYF
TGTGCCAGCAGTCCAGGGGGCCAAGGGACCCAGTACTTC
>TRBD2|TRBJ2-1|TRBV19|-
CASSLAGVAYNEQFF
TGTGCCAGTAGCCTGGCGGGAGTTGCCTACAATGAGCAGTTCTTC
>TRBD2|TRBJ2-5|TRBV7-9|-
CASSLLYGRAGETQYF
TGTGCCAGCAGCTTACTTTACGGGAGGGCCGGAGAGACCCAGTACTTC
>-|TRBJ1-1|TRBV27|once
CASSLIPSSEAFF
TGTGCCAGCAGTTTAATTCCCAGTTCTGAAGCTTTCTTT
>TRBD1|TRBJ1-6|TRBV30|once
CAWSVKTGYLNSYNSPLHF
TGTGCCTGGAGTGTGAAGACAGGGTACCTTAACTCCTATAATTCACCCCTCCACTTT
>TRBD1|TRBJ1-6|TRBV7-9|-
CASSQGDSPLHF
TGTGCCAGCAGCCAGGGGGATTCACCCCTCCACTTT
>-|TRBJ2-3|TRBV27|-
CASSLIAEPPLDTQYF
TGTGCCAGCAGTCTAATAGCGGAGCCGCCTTTGGATACGCAGTATTTT
>TRBD1|TRBJ2-6|TRBV2|once
CASSEMGQSSGANVLTF
TGTGCCAGCAGTGAAATGGGACAGAGCTCTGGGGCCAACGTCCTGACTTTC
>-|TRBJ2-5|TRBV18|-
CASSPTRAETQYF
TGTGCCAGCTCCCCGACCAGGGCAGAGACCCAGTACTTC
>TRBD1|TRBJ2-7|TRBV29-1|-
CSVVGDRGSGLDEQYF
TGCAGCGTTGTAGGGGACAGGGGGTCTGGACTCGACGAGCAGTACTTC
>TRBD1|TRBJ1-4|TRBV5-1|-
CASSSAGTGVEKLFF
TGCGCCAGCAGCTCGGCCGGGACAGGGGTAGAAAAACTGTTTTTT
>-|TRBJ1-4|TRBV5-1|-
CASSFEADGEKLFF
TGCGCCAGCAGCTTCGAGGCAGATGGGGAAAAACTGTTTTTT
>-|TRBJ1-3|TRBV2|-
CASSRKRGSSGNTIYF
TGTGCCAGCAGCCGAAAAAGGGGGTCCTCTGGAAACACCATATATTTT
>-|TRBJ1-1|TRBV6-2/TRBV6-3|-
CASSRGGLGGTEAFF
TGTGCCAGCAGCCGCGGGGGTCTCGGGGGCACTGAAGCTTTCTTT
>-|TRBJ2-2|TRBV5-1|-
CASSLLVEGDTGELFF
TGCGCCAGCAGCTTGTTGGTGGAAGGAGACACCGGGGAGCTGTTTTTT
>TRBD2|TRBJ2-7|TRBV27|-
CASKTGGPRRAYEQYF
TGTGCCAGCAAAACGGGAGGCCCCCGTCGGGCATACGAGCAGTACTTC
>TRBD1|TRBJ1-4|TRBV3-1/TRBV3-2|-
CASSPTGGGEKLFF
TGTGCCAGCAGTCCGACAGGGGGCGGGGAAAAACTGTTTTTT
>TRBD1|TRBJ2-1|TRBV19|few
CASSVRQGRTDNEQFF
TGTGCCAGTAGTGTTAGACAGGGGCGAACGGACAATGAGCAGTTCTTC
>-|TRBJ2-6|TRBV6-4|-
CASSREAGANVLTF
TGTGCCAGCAGTCGGGAAGCTGGGGCCAACGTCCTGACTTTC
>TRBD1|TRBJ1-1|TRBV10-3|-
CATQGDTEAFF
TGTGCCACACAGGGGGACACTGAAGCTTTCTTT
>-|TRBJ2-3|TRBV5-1|-
CASSLETGADTQYF
TGCGCCAGCAGCTTGGAGACGGGAGCAGATACGCAGTATTTT
>-|TRBJ2-1|TRBV27|-
CASRAWRGNEQFF
TGTGCCAGCAGGGCCTGGAGGGGCAATGAGCAGTTCTTC
>TRBD2|TRBJ2-2|TRBV5-1|-
CASSPGLAGDPGELFF
TGCGCCAGCAGCCCCGGACTAGCGGGAGATCCCGGGGAGCTGTTTTTT
>TRBD2|TRBJ2-5|TRBV5-1|once
CASSLGREAPTQYF
TGCGCCAGCAGCTTGGGGCGGGAGGCTCCGACCCAGTACTTC
>-|TRBJ2-3|TRBV7-7|-
CASSQGLAADTQYF
TGTGCTAGCAGCCAAGGGCTAGCCGCAGATACGCAGTATTTT
>TRBD2|TRBJ2-7|TRBV6-5|-
CASRPGLAGTYEQYF
TGTGCCAGCAGACCAGGACTAGCGGGAACATACGAGCAGTACTTC